This entry is about one TCR beta chain. No antigen is known for it. Assay: immunoSEQ multiplex PCR; the TCRdb copy retains only in-frame clones and omits some. The repertoire has tens of thousands of clones, 80% to 90% of them found once; the top ten carry about 28%. V gave up 1 base and J gave up 3 bases, with 7 bases separating them. The germline CDR1 and CDR2 sequences are LGHDT and YNNKEL (reference sequence). The CDR3 spans 15 residues. Second doses at about 4 or about 12 weeks were pooled. The source of the sample is a study of T cell responses to AZD1222 COVID-19 vaccine. Study findings and constraints: There were repertoire samples only from the period after the peak T cell response. Elevations in Spike-specific TCR breadth and depth followed administration of two AZD1222 doses. Baseline seropositivity characterized only 5 or 6 AZD1222 recipients.

The clonotype was recovered from an adult who received the AZD1222 COVID-19 vaccine. Here the sequenced sample was peripheral blood, taken 28 days after the second AZD1222 dose. The chain recombines TRBV3-1 (or the pseudogene TRBV3-2) with TRBJ1-6, with unresolved D. CDR3 sequence: CASSQGSHYNSPLHF. CDR3 DNA sequence: TGTGCCAGCAGCCAAGGTAGTCACTATAATTCACCCCTCCACTTT.